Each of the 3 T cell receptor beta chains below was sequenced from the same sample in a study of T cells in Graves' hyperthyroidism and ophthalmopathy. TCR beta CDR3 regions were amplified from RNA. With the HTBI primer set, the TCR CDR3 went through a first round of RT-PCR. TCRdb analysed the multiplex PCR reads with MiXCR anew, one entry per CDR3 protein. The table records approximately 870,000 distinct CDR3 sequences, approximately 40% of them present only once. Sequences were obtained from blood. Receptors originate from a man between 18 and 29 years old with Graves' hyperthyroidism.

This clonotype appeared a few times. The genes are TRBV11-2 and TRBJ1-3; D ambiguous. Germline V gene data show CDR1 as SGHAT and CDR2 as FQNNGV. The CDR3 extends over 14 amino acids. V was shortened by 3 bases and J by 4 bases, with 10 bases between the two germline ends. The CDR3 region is CASSLPYGGNTIYF. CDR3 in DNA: TGTGCCAGCAGCTTGCCCTACGGGGGAAACACCATATATTTT.

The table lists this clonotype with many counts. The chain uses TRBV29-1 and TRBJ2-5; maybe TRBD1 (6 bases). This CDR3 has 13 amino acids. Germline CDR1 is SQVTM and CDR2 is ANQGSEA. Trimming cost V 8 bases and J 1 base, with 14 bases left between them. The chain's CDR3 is CSITGQTQETQYF. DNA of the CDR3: TGCAGCATAACAGGGCAAACCCAAGAGACCCAGTACTTC.

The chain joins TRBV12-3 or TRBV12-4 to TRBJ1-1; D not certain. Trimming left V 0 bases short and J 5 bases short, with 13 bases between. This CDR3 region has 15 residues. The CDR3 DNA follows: TGTGCCAGCAGTTTAGCGGTGGGTTATGTGACTGAAGCTTTCTTT. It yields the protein CASSLAVGYVTEAFF.